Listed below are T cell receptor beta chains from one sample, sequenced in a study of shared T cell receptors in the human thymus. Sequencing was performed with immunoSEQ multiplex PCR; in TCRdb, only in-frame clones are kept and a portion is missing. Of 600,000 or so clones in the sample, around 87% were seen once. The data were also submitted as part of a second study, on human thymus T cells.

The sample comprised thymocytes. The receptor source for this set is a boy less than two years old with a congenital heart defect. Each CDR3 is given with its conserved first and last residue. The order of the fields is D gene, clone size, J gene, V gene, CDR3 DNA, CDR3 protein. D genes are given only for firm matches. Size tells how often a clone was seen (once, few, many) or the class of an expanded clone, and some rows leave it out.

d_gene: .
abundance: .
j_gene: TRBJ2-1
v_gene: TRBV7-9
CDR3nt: TGTGCCAGCAGCCAGATGACAGTCGACAATGAGCAGTTCTTC
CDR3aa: CASSQMTVDNEQFF

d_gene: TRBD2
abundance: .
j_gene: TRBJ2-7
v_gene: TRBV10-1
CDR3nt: TGCGCCAGCAGTGAGTTTGCGGGAGAAGGAGAGCAGTACTTC
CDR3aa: CASSEFAGEGEQYF

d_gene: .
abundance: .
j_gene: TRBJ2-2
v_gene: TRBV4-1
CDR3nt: TGCGCCAGCAGCCAGAGAGCGATGAACACCGGGGAGCTGTTTTTT
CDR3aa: CASSQRAMNTGELFF

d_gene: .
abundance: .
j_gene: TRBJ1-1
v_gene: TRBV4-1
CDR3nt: TGCGCCAGCAGCCAGAGGGCGCGGGTTGAAGCTTTCTTT
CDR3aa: CASSQRARVEAFF

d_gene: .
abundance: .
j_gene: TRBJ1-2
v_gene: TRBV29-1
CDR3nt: TGCAGCGGGGCGGCTGAGGGTTGGGATGGCTACACCTTC
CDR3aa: CSGAAEGWDGYTF

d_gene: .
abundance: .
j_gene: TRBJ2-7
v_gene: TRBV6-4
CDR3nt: TGTGCCAGCACCTCGAGGGGGGGGCCCTACGAGCAGTACTTC
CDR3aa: CASTSRGGPYEQYF

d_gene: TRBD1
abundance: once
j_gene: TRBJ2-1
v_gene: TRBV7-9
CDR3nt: TGTGCCAGCAGGACAGGGGGTTATTACAATGAGCAGTTCTTC
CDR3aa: CASRTGGYYNEQFF

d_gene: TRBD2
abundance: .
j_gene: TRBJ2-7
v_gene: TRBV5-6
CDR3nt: TGTGCCAGCAGCTTGGAGCGGGAGGGCTACTACGAGCAGTACTTC
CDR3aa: CASSLEREGYYEQYF

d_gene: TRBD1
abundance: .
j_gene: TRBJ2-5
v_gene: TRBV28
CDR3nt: TGTGCCGGGGGGGACAGGGATTATTCGGAGACCCAGTACTTC
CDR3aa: CAGGDRDYSETQYF

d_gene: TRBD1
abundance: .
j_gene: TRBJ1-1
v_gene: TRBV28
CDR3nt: TGTGCCAGCAGAGTCCCGGGACAGGGGCCGAGGACTGAAGCTTTCTTT
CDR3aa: CASRVPGQGPRTEAFF

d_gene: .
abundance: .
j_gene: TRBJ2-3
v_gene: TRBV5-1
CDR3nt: TGCGCCAGCAGCTTGGACGGGACTAGCACAGATACGCAGTATTTT
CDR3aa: CASSLDGTSTDTQYF

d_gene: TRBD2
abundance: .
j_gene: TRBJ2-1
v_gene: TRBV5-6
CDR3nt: TGTGCCAGCAGCTTGGTATTTGAGGGGTTGGTGGGGAGGGCCGGTGAGCAGTTCTTC
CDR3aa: CASSLVFEGLVGRAGEQFF

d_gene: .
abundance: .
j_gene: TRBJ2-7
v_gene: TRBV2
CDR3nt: TGTGCCAGCAGACCCGGAACAGGGACCTACGAGCAGTACTTC
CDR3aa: CASRPGTGTYEQYF

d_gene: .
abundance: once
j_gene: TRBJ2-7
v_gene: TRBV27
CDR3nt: TGTGCCAGCAGTTCCACGGGACTCCCCAACGAGCAGTACTTC
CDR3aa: CASSSTGLPNEQYF

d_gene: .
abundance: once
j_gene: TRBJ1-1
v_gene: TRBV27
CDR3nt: TGTGCCAGCAGTTTACGAGGACATAACACTGAAGCTTTCTTT
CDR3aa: CASSLRGHNTEAFF

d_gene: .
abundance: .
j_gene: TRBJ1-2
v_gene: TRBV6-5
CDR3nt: TGTGCCAGCAGTTACTCCGAGGGTGGTTATGGCTACACCTTC
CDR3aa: CASSYSEGGYGYTF

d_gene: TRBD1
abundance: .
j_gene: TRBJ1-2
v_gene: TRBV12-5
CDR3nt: TGTGCTAGTGGTTTGTTCGACAGGGGAAACTATGGCTACACCTTC
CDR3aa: CASGLFDRGNYGYTF

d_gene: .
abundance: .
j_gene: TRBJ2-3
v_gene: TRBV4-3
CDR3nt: TGCGCCAGCAGCCAAGAATGGGTGAGGACAGATACGCAGTATTTT
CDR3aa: CASSQEWVRTDTQYF

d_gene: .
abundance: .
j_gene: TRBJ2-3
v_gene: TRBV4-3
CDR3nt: TGCGCCAGCAGCCTATTAAATCACCGGGGTCCGGGTTGGGGAATCGATACGCAGTATTTT
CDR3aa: CASSLLNHRGPGWGIDTQYF

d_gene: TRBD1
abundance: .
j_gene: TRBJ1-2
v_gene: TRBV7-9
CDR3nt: TGTGCCAGCAGCTTAGGTTCGGACAGGGGGCATGGCTACACCTTC
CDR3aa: CASSLGSDRGHGYTF

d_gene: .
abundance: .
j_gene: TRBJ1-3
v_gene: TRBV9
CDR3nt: TGTGCCAGCAGCGTAGGGGCAAGGCCTAACTCTGGAAACACCATATATTTT
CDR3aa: CASSVGARPNSGNTIYF

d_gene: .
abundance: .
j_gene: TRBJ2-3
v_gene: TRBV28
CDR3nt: TGTGCCAGCAGTCCCCGGGACTCCACAGATACGCAGTATTTT
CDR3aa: CASSPRDSTDTQYF

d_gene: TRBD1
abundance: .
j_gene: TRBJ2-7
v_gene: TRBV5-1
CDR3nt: TGCGCCAGCGCAGGGGGCGGAACCTACGAGCAGTACTTC
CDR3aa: CASAGGGTYEQYF

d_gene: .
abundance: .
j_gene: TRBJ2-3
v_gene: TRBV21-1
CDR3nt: TGTGCCAGCAGCAAACCGGGACTAGCGGGAGATGTAGATACGCAGTATTTT
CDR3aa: CASSKPGLAGDVDTQYF

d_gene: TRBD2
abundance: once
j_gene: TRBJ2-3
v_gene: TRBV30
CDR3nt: TGTGCCTGGAGTCACGGGGTTAGCGGGAGGCCCACAGATACGCAGTATTTT
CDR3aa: CAWSHGVSGRPTDTQYF

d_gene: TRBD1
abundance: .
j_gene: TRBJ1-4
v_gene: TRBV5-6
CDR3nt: TGTGCCAGCAGCTTATGGACAGGGAGGGGAAAACTGTTTTTT
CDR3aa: CASSLWTGRGKLFF

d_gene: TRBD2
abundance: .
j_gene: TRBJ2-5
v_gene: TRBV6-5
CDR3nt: TGTGCCAGCAGTTACTCCACTAGCGGAGACCAAGAGACCCAGTACTTC
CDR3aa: CASSYSTSGDQETQYF

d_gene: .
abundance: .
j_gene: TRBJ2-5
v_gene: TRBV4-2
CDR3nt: TGTGCCAGCAGCCAAACAGCGGAGACCCAAGAGACCCAGTACTTC
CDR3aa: CASSQTAETQETQYF

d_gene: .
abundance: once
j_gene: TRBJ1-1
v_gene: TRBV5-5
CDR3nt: TGTGCCAGCAGCTTGCTGGGACTTGAAGCTTTCTTT
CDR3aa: CASSLLGLEAFF

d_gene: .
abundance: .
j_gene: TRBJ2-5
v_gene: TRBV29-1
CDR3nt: TGCAGCGTTGATGTAGGGGTCGCTTTCGACCGAGAGACCCAGTACTTC
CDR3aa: CSVDVGVAFDRETQYF

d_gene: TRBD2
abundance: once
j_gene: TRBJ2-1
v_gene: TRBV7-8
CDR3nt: TGTGCCAGCAGCTTTAGCGGGAGAGGTACCAACAATGAGCAGTTCTTC
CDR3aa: CASSFSGRGTNNEQFF

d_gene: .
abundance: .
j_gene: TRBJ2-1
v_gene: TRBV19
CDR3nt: TGTGCCAGTAGTGACTCAGACAGGCTCTACAATGAGCAGTTCTTC
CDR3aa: CASSDSDRLYNEQFF

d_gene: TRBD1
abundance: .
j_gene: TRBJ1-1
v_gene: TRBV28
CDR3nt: TGTGCCAGCAGTTGTACCCCCGGGACAGTTGAAGCTTTCTTT
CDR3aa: CASSCTPGTVEAFF

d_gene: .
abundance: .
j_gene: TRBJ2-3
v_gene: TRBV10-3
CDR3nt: TGTGCCATCAGTGGGTGGGGGCAGCTCACAGATACGCAGTATTTT
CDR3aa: CAISGWGQLTDTQYF

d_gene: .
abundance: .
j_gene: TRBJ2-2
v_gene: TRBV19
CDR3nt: TGTGCCAGTAGTATCGGGATTTCCCTACCCGGGGAGCTGTTTTTT
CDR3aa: CASSIGISLPGELFF

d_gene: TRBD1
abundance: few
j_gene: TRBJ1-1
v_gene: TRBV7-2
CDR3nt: TGTGCCAGCAGCCCTGACAGGGGTGAAGCTTTCTTT
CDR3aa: CASSPDRGEAFF

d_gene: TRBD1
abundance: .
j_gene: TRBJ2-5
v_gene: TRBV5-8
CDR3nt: TGTGCCAGCAGCTTGGGGAGGGACAGGGAAAGGCCAGGGGAGACCCAGTACTTC
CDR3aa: CASSLGRDRERPGETQYF

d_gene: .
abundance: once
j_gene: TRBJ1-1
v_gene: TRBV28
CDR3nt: TGTGCCAGCAGTTTATCCCTCCTGGACAGCCGGAACACTGAAGCTTTCTTT
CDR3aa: CASSLSLLDSRNTEAFF

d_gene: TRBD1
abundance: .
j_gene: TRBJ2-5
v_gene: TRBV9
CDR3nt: TGTGCCAGCAGCCCCGGGGACAGGACGGGACCACAAGAGACCCAGTACTTC
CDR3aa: CASSPGDRTGPQETQYF

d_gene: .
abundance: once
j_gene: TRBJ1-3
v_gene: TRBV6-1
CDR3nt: TGTGCCAGCAGGCAGGGAGGAGTGGTACGAAACACCATATATTTT
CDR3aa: CASRQGGVVRNTIYF

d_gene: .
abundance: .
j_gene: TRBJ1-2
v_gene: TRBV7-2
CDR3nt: TGTGCCAGCAGCTTAGTACAGGTTAACTATGGCTACACCTTC
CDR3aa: CASSLVQVNYGYTF

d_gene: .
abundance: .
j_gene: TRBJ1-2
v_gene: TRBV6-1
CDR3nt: TGTGCCAGCAGTGAGGGGCCCCCGGGGGAAGGCTACACCTTC
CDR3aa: CASSEGPPGEGYTF

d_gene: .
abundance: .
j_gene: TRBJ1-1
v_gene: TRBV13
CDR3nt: TGTGCCAGCAGCTCCCGGGACTCGAGGGGTACTGAAGCTTTCTTT
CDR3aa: CASSSRDSRGTEAFF

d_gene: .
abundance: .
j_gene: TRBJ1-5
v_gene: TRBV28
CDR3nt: TGTGCCAGCAGTGATCGGGAGCCTACTTGGGGGCCCCAGCATTTT
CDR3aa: CASSDREPTWGPQHF

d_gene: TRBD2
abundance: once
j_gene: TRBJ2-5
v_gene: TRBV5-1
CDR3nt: TGCGCCAGCAGCTTGAGACTAGCGGCAAGGGAGACCCAGTACTTC
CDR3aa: CASSLRLAARETQYF

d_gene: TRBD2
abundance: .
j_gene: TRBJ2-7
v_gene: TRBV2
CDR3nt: TGTGCCAGCAGTGAAGATCTAGCGGGAGTAGAAAGACACTACGAGCAGTACTTC
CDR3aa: CASSEDLAGVERHYEQYF

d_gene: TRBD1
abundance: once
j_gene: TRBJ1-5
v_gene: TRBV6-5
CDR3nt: TGTGCCAGCAGAAGGACAGGACATAGCAATCAGCCCCAGCATTTT
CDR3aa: CASRRTGHSNQPQHF

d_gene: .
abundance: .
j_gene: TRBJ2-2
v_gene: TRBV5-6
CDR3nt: TGTGCCAGCAGCTTGATCCGGGAGAACACCGGGGAGCTGTTTTTT
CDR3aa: CASSLIRENTGELFF

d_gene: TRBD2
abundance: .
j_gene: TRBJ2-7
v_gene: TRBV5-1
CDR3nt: TGCGCCAGCAGCTTGGAACTAGCGGCTTACCCGAATCCCTACGAGCAGTACTTC
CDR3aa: CASSLELAAYPNPYEQYF

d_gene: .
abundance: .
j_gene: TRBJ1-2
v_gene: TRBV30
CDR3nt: TGTGCCTGGAGTTATCGGAGAAACTATGGCTACACCTTC
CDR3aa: CAWSYRRNYGYTF

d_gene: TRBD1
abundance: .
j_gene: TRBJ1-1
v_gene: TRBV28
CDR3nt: TGTGCCAGGGGAGGGGTAAGACAGGGGGCGAACACTGAAGCTTTCTTT
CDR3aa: CARGGVRQGANTEAFF

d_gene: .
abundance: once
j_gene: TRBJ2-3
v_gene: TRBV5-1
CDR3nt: TGCGCCAGTAACGGAGCCCGGCGCGATACGCAGTATTTT
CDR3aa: CASNGARRDTQYF

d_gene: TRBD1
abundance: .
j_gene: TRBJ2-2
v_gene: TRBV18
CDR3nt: TGTGCCAGCTCAAAAGTACAGGGGAGTTCGAACACCGGGGAGCTGTTTTTT
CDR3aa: CASSKVQGSSNTGELFF

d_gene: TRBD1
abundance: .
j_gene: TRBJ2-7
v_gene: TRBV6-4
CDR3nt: TGTGCCAGCAGTGAACCGGGACAGGGGACAGGGGAGCAGTACTTC
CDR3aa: CASSEPGQGTGEQYF

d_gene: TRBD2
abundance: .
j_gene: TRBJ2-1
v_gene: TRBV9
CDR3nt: TGTGCCAGCTCCCCGGGCGGGGGACGACACTATGAGCAGTTCTTC
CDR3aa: CASSPGGGRHYEQFF

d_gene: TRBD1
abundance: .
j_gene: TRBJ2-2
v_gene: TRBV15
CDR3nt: TGTGCCACCAGCAGCACCGGACAGGGCGGAACCGGGGAGCTGTTTTTT
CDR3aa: CATSSTGQGGTGELFF

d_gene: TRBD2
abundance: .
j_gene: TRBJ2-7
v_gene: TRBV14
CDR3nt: TGTGCCAGCAGCCATAAAACTAGCGGGTCCTACGAGCAGTACTTC
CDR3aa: CASSHKTSGSYEQYF

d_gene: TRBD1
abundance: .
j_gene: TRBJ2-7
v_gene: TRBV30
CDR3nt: TGTGCCTGGAGTCGCTGGGACAGGGGGGCCTACGAGCAGTACTTC
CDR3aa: CAWSRWDRGAYEQYF

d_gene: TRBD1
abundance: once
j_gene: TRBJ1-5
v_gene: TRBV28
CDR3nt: TGTGCCAGCAGTTTGTCAGACAGGGACAATCAGCCCCAGCATTTT
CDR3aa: CASSLSDRDNQPQHF